This TCR beta chain was obtained from a study of cytomegalovirus exposure and HLA in healthy donors. Overall study context: The Caucasian-associated ancestry cluster contained about four fifths of the 300 to 450 genotyped donors.

The junction had 3 bases not matched to a gene; V was cut back by 6 bases and J by 1 base. Germline V gene sequence: CDR1 ENHRY, CDR2 SYGVKD. The CDR3 has 15 amino acids. The primer mix had 60 Vbeta and 13 Jbeta primers. Only in-frame clones appear in the TCRdb table, and some are missing; sequencing was by immunoSEQ multiplex PCR. The table lists under 200,000 clones, about 79% of them singletons, with under 6.5% in the top ten. The rearrangement uses TRBV10-3 and TRBJ2-6; TRBD1 matches 7 bases. The TCR originated in a man aged 50 to 59 in good health and CMV-seropositive. The source material was PBMCs. CDR3 region: CAISLGQSGANVLTF. CDR3 DNA: TGTGCCATCAGCTTGGGACAGTCTGGGGCCAACGTCCTGACTTTC.